This T cell receptor beta chain was identified in a study of blood T cell repertoires in COVID-19. About the research overall: Acute and convalescent COVID-19 samples came from the United States, Italy and Spain. Sample material is recorded as cDNA or gDNA derived from T cells, B-cell-depleted T cells, or PBMCs.

V lost 6 bases to trimming and J lost 5 bases; unmatched junction nucleotides: 10. CDR3 length: 15 amino acids. Looked up from germline, CDR1 is SNHLY and CDR2 is FYNNEI. Authors' analysis steps: By means of reference gene primer amplification, nucleated cell counts were estimated. Repertoires were generated with immunoSEQ multiplex PCR, while TCRdb's copy carries only in-frame clones and drops some. V and J calls and clone size are as listed in that table; D and trimming were resolved from the DNA. This table holds around 100,000 clones, roughly 82% found once. The TCR comes from a human donor in a cohort sampled during active COVID-19. Sequencing used peripheral blood. The chain recombines TRBV2 with TRBJ1-2; 9 nucleotides match TRBD1. For the CDR3, the DNA is TGTGCCAGCAGGAGGGGAGACAGGGGGAGTTATGGCTACACCTTC. Encoded protein: CASRRGDRGSYGYTF.